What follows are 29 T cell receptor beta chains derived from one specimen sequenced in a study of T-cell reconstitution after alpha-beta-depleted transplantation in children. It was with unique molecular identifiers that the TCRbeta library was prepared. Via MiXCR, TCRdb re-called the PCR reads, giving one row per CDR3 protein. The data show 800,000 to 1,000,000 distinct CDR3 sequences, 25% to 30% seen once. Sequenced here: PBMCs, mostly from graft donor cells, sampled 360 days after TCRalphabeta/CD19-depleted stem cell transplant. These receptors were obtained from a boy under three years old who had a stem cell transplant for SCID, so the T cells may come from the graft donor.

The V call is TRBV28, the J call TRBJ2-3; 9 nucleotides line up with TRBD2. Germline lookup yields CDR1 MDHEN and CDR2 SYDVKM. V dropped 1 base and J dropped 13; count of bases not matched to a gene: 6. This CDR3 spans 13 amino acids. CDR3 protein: CASSLSRTSEEYF. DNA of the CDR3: TGTGCCAGCAGTTTATCTCGGACTAGCGAAGAGTATTTT.

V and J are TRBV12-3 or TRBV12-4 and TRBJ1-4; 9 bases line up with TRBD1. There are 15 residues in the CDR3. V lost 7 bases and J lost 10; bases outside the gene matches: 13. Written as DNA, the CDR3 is TGTGCCAGCACCCGGACAGGGGAGAGGAGTGGAAAACTGTTTTTT. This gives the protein CASTRTGERSGKLFF.

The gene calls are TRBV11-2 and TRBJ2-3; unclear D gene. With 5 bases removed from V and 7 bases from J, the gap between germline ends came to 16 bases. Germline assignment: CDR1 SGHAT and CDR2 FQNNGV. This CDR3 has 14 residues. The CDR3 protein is CASSPGPSPNTQYF. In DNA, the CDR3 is TGTGCCAGCAGCCCCGGACCCTCCCCAAATACGCAGTATTTT.

The CDR3 spells CASSFSGDRSGQSYEQYF. The CDR3 DNA follows: TGTGCCAGCAGCTTTTCGGGGGACAGGTCGGGTCAATCCTACGAGCAGTACTTC. The chain couples TRBV5-5 to TRBJ2-7, with TRBD1 matching 8 bases. After removal of 2 bases from V and 1 base from J, the junction contained 14 bases not matched to a gene. Per the germline V gene, CDR1 is SGHKS and CDR2 is YYEKEE (reference sequence). The length of the CDR3 is 18 residues.

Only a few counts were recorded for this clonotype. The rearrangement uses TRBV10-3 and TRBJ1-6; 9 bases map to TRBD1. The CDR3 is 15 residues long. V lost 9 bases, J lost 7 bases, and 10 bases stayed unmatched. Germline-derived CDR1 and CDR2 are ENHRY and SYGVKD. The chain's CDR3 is CAIGDREVWNSPLHF. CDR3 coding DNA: TGTGCCATTGGGGACAGGGAAGTATGGAATTCACCCCTCCACTTT.

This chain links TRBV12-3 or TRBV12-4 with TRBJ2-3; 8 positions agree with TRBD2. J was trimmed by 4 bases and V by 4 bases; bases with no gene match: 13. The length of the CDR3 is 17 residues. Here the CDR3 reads CASSSQVAGFRADTQYF. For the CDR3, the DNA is TGTGCCAGCAGTTCCCAGGTAGCGGGGTTCCGGGCAGATACGCAGTATTTT.

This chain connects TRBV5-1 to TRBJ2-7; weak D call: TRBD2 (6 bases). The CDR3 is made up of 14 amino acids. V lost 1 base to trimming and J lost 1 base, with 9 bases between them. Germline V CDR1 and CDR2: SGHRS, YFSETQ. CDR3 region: CASSLLGGSYEQYF. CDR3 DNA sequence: TGCGCCAGCAGCTTGTTGGGGGGATCCTACGAGCAGTACTTC.

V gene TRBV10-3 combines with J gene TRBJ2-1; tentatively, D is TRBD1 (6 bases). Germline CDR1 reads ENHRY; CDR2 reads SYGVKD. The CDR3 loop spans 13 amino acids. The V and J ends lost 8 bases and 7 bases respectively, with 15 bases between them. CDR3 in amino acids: CAIWDTGENEQFF. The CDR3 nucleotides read TGTGCCATCTGGGACACTGGGGAGAATGAGCAGTTCTTC.

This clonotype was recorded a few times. The CDR3: CASSSWQPSSTDTQYF. The CDR3 DNA follows: TGCGCCAGCAGCTCGTGGCAGCCTTCTAGCACAGATACGCAGTATTTT. The V gene is TRBV5-1, the J gene TRBJ2-3; unclear D gene. Germline V gene sequence: CDR1 SGHRS, CDR2 YFSETQ. CDR3 length: 16 amino acids. V lost 3 bases to trimming and J lost 0 bases, with 14 bases between them.

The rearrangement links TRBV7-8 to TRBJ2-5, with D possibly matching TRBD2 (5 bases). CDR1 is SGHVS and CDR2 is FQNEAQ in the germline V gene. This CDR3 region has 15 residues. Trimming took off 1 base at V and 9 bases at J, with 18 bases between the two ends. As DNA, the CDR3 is TGTGCCAGCAGCTTAGAGCCAGCGGTCCTTGTGGCCCAGTACTTC. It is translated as CASSLEPAVLVAQYF.

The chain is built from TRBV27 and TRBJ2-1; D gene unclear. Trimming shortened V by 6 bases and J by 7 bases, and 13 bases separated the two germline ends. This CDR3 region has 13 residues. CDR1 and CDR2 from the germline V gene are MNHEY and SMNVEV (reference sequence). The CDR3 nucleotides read TGTGCCAGCAGGCCCAGAGCCTGGAATGAGCAGTTCTTC. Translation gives CASRPRAWNEQFF.

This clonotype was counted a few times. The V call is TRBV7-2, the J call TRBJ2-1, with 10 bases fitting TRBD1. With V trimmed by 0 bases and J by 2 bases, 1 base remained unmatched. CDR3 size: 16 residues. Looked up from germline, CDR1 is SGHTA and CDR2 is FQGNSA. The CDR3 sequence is CASSLAGTGAYNEQFF. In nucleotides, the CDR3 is TGTGCCAGCAGCTTAGCCGGGACAGGGGCCTACAATGAGCAGTTCTTC.

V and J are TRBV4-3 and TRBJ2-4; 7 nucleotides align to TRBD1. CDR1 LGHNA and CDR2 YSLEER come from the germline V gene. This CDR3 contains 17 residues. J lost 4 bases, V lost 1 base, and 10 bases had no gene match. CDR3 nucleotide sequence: TGCGCCAGCAGCCAAGTACAGGGGCGTTCGGGTAAAAACATTCAGTACTTC. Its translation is CASSQVQGRSGKNIQYF.

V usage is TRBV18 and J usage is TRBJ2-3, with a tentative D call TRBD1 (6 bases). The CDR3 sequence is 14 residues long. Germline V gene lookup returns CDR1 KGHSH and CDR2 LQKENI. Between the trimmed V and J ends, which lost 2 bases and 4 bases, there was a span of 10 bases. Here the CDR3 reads CASSPARQADTQYF. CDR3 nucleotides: TGTGCCAGCTCACCAGCCCGACAGGCAGATACGCAGTATTTT.

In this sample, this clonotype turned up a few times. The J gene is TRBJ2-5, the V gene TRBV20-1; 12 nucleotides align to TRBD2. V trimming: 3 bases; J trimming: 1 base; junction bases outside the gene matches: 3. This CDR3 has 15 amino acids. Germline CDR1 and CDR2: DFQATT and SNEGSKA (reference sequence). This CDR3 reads CSARGLAGIQETQYF. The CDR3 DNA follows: TGCAGTGCTAGGGGACTAGCGGGTATCCAAGAGACCCAGTACTTC.

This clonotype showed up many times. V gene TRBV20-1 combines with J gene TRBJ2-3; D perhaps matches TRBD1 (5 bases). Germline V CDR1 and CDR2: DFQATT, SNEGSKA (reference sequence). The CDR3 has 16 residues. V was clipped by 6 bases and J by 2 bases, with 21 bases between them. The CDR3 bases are TGCAGTGCCGCAAGGGGCAGGGTTTCCAACACAGATACGCAGTATTTT. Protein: CSAARGRVSNTDTQYF.

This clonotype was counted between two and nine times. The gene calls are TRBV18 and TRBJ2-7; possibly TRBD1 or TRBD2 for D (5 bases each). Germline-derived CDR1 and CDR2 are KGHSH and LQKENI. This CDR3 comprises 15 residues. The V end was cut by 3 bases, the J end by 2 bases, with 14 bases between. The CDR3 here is CASSPSGTLPYEQYF. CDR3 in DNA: TGTGCCAGCTCACCGTCCGGGACCCTTCCCTACGAGCAGTACTTC.

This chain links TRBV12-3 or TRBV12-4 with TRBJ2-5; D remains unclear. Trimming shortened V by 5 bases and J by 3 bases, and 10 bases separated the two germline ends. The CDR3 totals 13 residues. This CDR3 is CASSLDSKETQYF. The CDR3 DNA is TGTGCCAGCAGTCTAGACTCGAAAGAGACCCAGTACTTC.

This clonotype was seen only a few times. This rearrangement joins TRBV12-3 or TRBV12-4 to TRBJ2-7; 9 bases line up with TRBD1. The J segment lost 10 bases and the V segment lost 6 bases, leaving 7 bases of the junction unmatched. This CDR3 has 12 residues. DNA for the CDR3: TGTGCCAGCAGCCAACACAGGGGGCGACAGTACTTC. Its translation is CASSQHRGRQYF.

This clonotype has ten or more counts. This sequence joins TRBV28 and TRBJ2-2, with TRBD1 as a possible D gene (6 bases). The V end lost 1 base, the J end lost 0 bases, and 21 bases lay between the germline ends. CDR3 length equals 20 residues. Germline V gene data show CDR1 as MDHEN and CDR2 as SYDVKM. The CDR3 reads CASSLFLMGARKPNTGELFF. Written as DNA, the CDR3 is TGTGCCAGCAGTTTATTCTTGATGGGGGCGCGGAAACCGAACACCGGGGAGCTGTTTTTT. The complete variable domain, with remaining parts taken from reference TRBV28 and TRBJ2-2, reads DVKVTQSSRYLVKRTGEKVFLECVQDMDHENMFWYRQDPGLGLRLIYFSYDVKMKEKGDIPEGYSVSREKKERFSLILESASTNQTSMYLCASSLFLMGARKPNTGELFFGEGSRLTVL.

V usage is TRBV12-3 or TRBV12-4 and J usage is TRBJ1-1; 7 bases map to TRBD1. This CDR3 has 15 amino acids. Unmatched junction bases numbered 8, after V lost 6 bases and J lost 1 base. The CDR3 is CASRLRQGTNTEAFF. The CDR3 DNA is TGTGCCAGCAGGCTTCGACAGGGAACGAACACTGAAGCTTTCTTT.

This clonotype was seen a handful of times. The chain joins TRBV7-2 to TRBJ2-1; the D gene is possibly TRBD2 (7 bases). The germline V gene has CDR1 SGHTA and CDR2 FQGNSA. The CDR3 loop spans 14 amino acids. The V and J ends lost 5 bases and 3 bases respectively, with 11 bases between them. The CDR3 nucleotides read TGTGCCAGCAGCCTGCGGGGGCGCTACAATGAGCAGTTCTTC. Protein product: CASSLRGRYNEQFF.

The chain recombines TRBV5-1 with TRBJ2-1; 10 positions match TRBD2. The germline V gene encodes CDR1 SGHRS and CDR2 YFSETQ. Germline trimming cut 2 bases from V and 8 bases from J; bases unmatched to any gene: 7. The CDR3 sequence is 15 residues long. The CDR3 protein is CASSFRASGGYEQFF. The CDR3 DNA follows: TGCGCCAGCAGCTTTCGCGCTAGCGGGGGCTATGAGCAGTTCTTC.

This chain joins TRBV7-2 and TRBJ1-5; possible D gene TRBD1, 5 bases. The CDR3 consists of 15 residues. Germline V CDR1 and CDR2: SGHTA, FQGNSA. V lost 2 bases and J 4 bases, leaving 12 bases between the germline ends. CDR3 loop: CASSLSKGVNQPQHF. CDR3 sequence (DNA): TGTGCCAGCAGCTTATCTAAAGGGGTGAATCAGCCCCAGCATTTT.

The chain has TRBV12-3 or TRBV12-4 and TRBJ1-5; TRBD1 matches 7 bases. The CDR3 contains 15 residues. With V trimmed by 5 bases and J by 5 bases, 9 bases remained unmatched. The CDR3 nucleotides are TGTGCCAGCAGTCCTACCAGGGGGGAGGATCAGCCCCAGCATTTT. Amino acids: CASSPTRGEDQPQHF.

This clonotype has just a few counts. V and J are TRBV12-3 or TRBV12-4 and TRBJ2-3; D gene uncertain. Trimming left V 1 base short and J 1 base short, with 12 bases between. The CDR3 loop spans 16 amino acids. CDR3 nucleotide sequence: TGTGCCAGCAGTTTAGACAGTCCAGGTGGCACAGATACGCAGTATTTT. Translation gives CASSLDSPGGTDTQYF.

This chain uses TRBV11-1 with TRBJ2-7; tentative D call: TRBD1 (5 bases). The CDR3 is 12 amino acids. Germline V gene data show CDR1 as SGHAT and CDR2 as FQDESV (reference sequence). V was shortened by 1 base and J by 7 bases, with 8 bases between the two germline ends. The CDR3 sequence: CASSLEGQEQYF. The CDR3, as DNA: TGTGCCAGCAGCTTAGAGGGGCAAGAGCAGTACTTC.

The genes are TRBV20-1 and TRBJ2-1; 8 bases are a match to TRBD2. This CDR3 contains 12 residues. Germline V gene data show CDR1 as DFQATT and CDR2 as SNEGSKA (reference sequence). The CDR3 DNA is TGCAGGACCGGGGGGGAGGCTAGTGAGCAGTTCTTC. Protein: CRTGGEASEQFF.

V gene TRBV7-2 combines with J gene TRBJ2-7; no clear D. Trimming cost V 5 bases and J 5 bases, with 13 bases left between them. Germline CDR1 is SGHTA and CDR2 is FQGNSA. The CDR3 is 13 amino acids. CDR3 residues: CASSPDLVHEQYF. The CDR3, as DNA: TGTGCCAGCAGCCCCGACCTCGTCCACGAGCAGTACTTC.